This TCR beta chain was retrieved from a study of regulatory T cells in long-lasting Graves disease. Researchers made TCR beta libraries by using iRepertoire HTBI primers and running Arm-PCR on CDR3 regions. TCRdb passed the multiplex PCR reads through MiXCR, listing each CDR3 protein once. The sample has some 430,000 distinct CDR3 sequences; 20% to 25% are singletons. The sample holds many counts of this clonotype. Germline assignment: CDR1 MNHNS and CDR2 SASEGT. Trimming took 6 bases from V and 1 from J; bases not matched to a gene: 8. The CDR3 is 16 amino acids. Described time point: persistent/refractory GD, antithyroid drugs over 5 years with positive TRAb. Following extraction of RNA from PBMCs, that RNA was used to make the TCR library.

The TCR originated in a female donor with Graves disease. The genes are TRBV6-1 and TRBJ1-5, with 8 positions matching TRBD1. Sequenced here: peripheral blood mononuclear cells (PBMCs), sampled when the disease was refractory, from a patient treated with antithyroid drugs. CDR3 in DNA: TGTGCCAGCAGCCAGACAGGGGTTTTGAGCAATCAGCCCCAGCATTTT. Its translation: CASSQTGVLSNQPQHF.